This T cell receptor beta chain was documented in a study of shared clonotypes between healthy human individuals. Across the study: A donor's plate count was three for CD4 naive and three for CD4 memory; CD8 naive had two and CD8 memory one.

The study's findings and limits: A handful of donors showed sharing of roughly 5% of naive CD4 clonotypes. Clonotypes shared by all four sorted-subset donors had higher generation probabilities than non-shared clonotypes.

The sorted-subset replicate PCRs were given about 200 ng DNA, which is 25,000 to 35,000 T cell genomes. Assay: immunoSEQ multiplex PCR; the TCRdb copy retains only in-frame clones and omits some. This sample yields approximately 1,000,000 clones, of which 70% to 85% are seen a single time; 0.89% belongs to the top ten. After removal of 1 base from V and 5 bases from J, the junction contained 2 bases not matched to a gene. In germline, CDR1 is SGHTA, CDR2 FQGTGA. The CDR3 is 15 amino acids. This clone was observed a single time. What it binds is not known. Sequencing was performed on memory CD4+ T cells from PBMCs. Subset denoted: CD45RA-negative fraction. The rearrangement links TRBV7-3 to TRBJ1-1; TRBD1 aligns across 12 bases. The receptor comes from a man aged 18 to 35 in good health. Some clones in this sample may be carry-over from other donors' samples. The CDR3 loop is CASSLRGQGATEAFF. CDR3 DNA: TGTGCCAGCAGCTTAAGGGGACAGGGGGCTACTGAAGCTTTCTTT.